The next 31 T cell receptor beta chains were all read from a single sample in a study of T-cell memory formation after mild COVID-19. Each CDR3 protein is one row after TCRdb ran MiXCR on the 5' RACE reads. There are 30,000 to 45,000 distinct CDR3 sequences in the sample; about 10% occur only once, and 25% to 30% lies in the top ten. Sequencing input: PBMCs or a T cell subset sorted from them (not recorded which). The receptor set was obtained from a man younger than 35 who had mild COVID-19 (a few samples of this study predate the infection). Cell type and time point are not known.

V is TRBV6-1 and J is TRBJ1-2; D unclear. V gave up 3 bases and J gave up 6 bases, with 17 bases separating them. The CDR3 is 15 residues long. Germline V gene data show CDR1 as MNHNS and CDR2 as SASEGT. The CDR3 DNA sequence: TGTGCCAGCAGTGACTCTTGGACTTTACCTCATGGCTACACCTTC. Its translation: CASSDSWTLPHGYTF.

This clonotype was seen ten or more times. This chain links TRBV3-1 with TRBJ2-1; TRBD1 aligns across 9 bases. CDR1 and CDR2 (germline): LGHDT, YNNKEL (reference sequence). The V and J ends lost 0 bases and 7 bases, in that order; junction bases with no gene match: 7. The CDR3 has 16 residues. This chain's CDR3 is CASSQEGTGKENEQFF. The DNA of the CDR3 is TGTGCCAGCAGCCAAGAGGGGACAGGGAAGGAGAATGAGCAGTTCTTC.

The sample holds many counts of this clonotype. The J gene is TRBJ2-6, the V gene TRBV4-3; D is undetermined. Trimming stripped 0 bases from V and 4 bases from J, with 10 bases between. The CDR3 contains 16 residues. The germline V gene encodes CDR1 LGHNA and CDR2 YSLEER. CDR3 nucleotides: TGCGCCAGCAGCCAAGATGCCGGTACCGGGGCCAACGTCCTGACTTTC. Its protein product is CASSQDAGTGANVLTF.

This clonotype was seen many times. J is TRBJ2-4 and V is TRBV11-2; D gene ambiguous. The CDR3 is made up of 12 amino acids. Germline-derived CDR1 and CDR2 are SGHAT and FQNNGV. The V gene lost 1 base and the J gene lost 8 bases, with 6 bases spanning the gap. CDR3 in DNA: TGTGCCAGCAGCTTAGTCTTGGACATTCAGTACTTC. Translated, it gives CASSLVLDIQYF.

Many counts were recorded for this clonotype. At one boundary the junction diverges from the germline segment, which might be a read error. CDR3 residues: CASSVGAGAYTEQFF. CDR3 DNA: TGTGCCAGCAGCGTAGGAGCGGGGGCGTACACTGAGCAGTTCTTC. V usage is TRBV9 and J usage is TRBJ2-1; 8 bases map to TRBD2. From germline, CDR1 is SGDLS and CDR2 YYNGEE. The CDR3 sequence is 15 residues long.

This clonotype was counted between two and nine times. CDR3 loop: CASSFGQGKNIQYF. DNA for the CDR3: TGTGCCAGCAGCTTTGGACAGGGAAAGAACATTCAGTACTTC. V is TRBV7-2 and J is TRBJ2-4; 8 bases fit TRBD1. Germline loops: CDR1 SGHTA, CDR2 FQGNSA. The V segment lost 3 bases and the J segment 7 bases; nucleotides outside the gene matches: 5. This CDR3 is built from 14 residues.

At least ten counts were recorded for this clonotype. The J gene is TRBJ1-1, the V gene TRBV5-1; D is unclear. In germline, CDR1 is SGHRS, CDR2 YFSETQ. The V end lost 4 bases, the J end lost 5 bases, and 21 bases lay between the germline ends. CDR3 size: 16 residues. CDR3 in amino acids: CASSLFSVGLMTEAFF. The DNA for the CDR3 is TGCGCCAGCAGCCTTTTTTCGGTAGGATTGATGACTGAAGCTTTCTTT.

This clonotype was detected only a few times. The chain has TRBV19 and TRBJ2-2, with D possibly matching TRBD2 (5 bases). V lost 4 bases, J lost 9 bases, and 15 bases lay in between. The germline V gene has CDR1 LNHDA and CDR2 SQIVND (reference sequence). CDR3 size: 14 residues. In DNA form, the CDR3 reads TGTGCCAGTAGTACCGGACCCCGGGGTCGGGAGCTGTTTTTT. As protein: CASSTGPRGRELFF.

This clonotype was observed many times. The J gene is TRBJ2-7, the V gene TRBV20-1; 11 bases are shared with TRBD2. The ends lost 6 bases at V and 0 bases at J; junction bases unmatched: 7. Germline CDR1 reads DFQATT; CDR2 reads SNEGSKA (reference sequence). This CDR3 spans 15 amino acids. For the CDR3, the DNA is TGCAGTGCGAGCCTGACTAGCGGGGCCTCCTACGAGCAGTACTTC. It codes for CSASLTSGASYEQYF.

This clonotype was observed many times. The rearrangement joins TRBV2 to TRBJ2-7, with 10 bases lining up with TRBD2. This CDR3 comprises 15 residues. The germline V gene encodes CDR1 SNHLY and CDR2 FYNNEI. J was trimmed by 6 bases and V by 1 base; bases with no gene match: 6. The CDR3 region is CASSEDPAGGREQYF. CDR3 bases: TGTGCCAGCAGTGAAGACCCAGCGGGGGGGCGCGAGCAGTACTTC. Using reference TRBV2 and TRBJ2-7 for the parts outside the CDR3, the full variable domain is EPEVTQTPSHQVTQMGQEVILRCVPISNHLYFYWYRQILGQKVEFLVSFYNNEISEKSEIFDDQFSVERPDGSNFTLKIRSTKLEDSAMYFCASSEDPAGGREQYFGPGTRLTVT.

The chain recombines TRBV29-1 with TRBJ2-1, with a possible D match to TRBD2 (6 bases). Germline lookup yields CDR1 SQVTM and CDR2 ANQGSEA. Trimming removed 7 bases at V and 6 bases at J, with 16 bases between. The CDR3 totals 13 residues. The CDR3 loop reads CSAPRQGGNEQFF. The CDR3 DNA reads as TGCAGCGCCCCGAGGCAGGGAGGCAATGAGCAGTTCTTC.

This clonotype was detected a few times. This chain connects TRBV20-1 to TRBJ2-5; unclear D gene. The CDR3 is made up of 13 amino acids. The V gene's germline CDR1 is DFQATT and CDR2 SNEGSKA (reference sequence). The CDR3 DNA sequence: TGCAGCGCCCCCCGGAGCCCACGGGAGACCCAGTACTTC. Translated, it gives CSAPRSPRETQYF.

This clonotype was counted many times. The CDR3 loop reads CASSQDLEGASYNEQFF. As DNA, the CDR3 is TGCGCCAGCAGCCAAGATCTGGAGGGGGCGAGTTACAATGAGCAGTTCTTC. This chain connects TRBV4-3 to TRBJ2-1; possible D gene TRBD1, 7 bases. CDR3 length equals 17 residues. V gave up 0 bases and J gave up 4 bases, with 16 bases separating them. Per the germline V gene, CDR1 is LGHNA and CDR2 is YSLEER.

This clonotype was detected many times. The chain combines TRBV7-2 with TRBJ1-1; weak D call: TRBD1 (6 bases). Germline V CDR1 and CDR2: SGHTA, FQGNSA. This CDR3 has 15 amino acids. V shed 5 bases and J shed 5 bases, with 18 bases lying between them. DNA for the CDR3: TGTGCCAGCAGCCCAGGGGCGCTTACGGGAACTGAAGCTTTCTTT. The encoded protein is CASSPGALTGTEAFF.

The V and J genes are TRBV5-1 and TRBJ2-3; 8 bases agree with TRBD2. This CDR3 is built from 16 residues. With V trimmed by 0 bases and J by 0 bases, 3 bases remained unmatched. Germline loops: CDR1 SGHRS, CDR2 YFSETQ. Here the CDR3 reads CASSLGSGVSTDTQYF. The CDR3, as DNA: TGCGCCAGCAGCTTGGGTAGCGGGGTGAGCACAGATACGCAGTATTTT.

The sample holds many counts of this clonotype. The V and J genes are TRBV6-1 and TRBJ1-6, with 7 bases matching TRBD1. V lost 8 bases and J lost 7; bases outside the gene matches: 8. The CDR3 consists of 14 residues. The germline CDR1 and CDR2 sequences are MNHNS and SASEGT. CDR3: CASRYLTGNSPLHF. The CDR3 DNA reads as TGTGCCAGCCGATATCTGACAGGGAATTCACCCCTCCACTTT.

The chain combines TRBV4-1 with TRBJ2-3; 11 bases fit TRBD2. The CDR3 has 17 residues. J was trimmed by 4 bases and V by 2 bases; bases with no gene match: 8. Germline V CDR1 and CDR2: MGHRA, YSYEKL. CDR3 protein: CASSQLAGGQSADTQYF. The CDR3 DNA sequence: TGCGCCAGCAGCCAACTAGCGGGGGGCCAGTCGGCAGATACGCAGTATTTT.

V is TRBV18 and J is TRBJ2-2, with 8 bases aligning to TRBD2. The CDR3 is made up of 16 amino acids. Germline assignment: CDR1 KGHSH and CDR2 LQKENI. J gave up 3 bases and V 5 bases, and 8 bases lay outside the gene matches. The CDR3 loop reads CASSSRGGSDTGELFF. The CDR3 nucleotides read TGTGCCAGCTCATCACGGGGGGGTTCGGACACCGGGGAGCTGTTTTTT.

The sample holds many counts of this clonotype. This chain joins TRBV12-3 or TRBV12-4 and TRBJ2-4, with D possibly matching TRBD2 (6 bases). V lost 5 bases, J lost 3 bases, and 8 bases lay in between. The CDR3 totals 13 residues. CDR3 sequence: CASSGLLKNIQYF. Written as DNA, the CDR3 is TGTGCCAGCAGTGGACTACTCAAAAACATTCAGTACTTC.

This clonotype has a count of ten or more. This chain joins TRBV20-1 and TRBJ1-2; 8 bases map to TRBD1. V lost 8 bases to trimming and J lost 2 bases; unmatched junction nucleotides: 7. Germline V gives CDR1 DFQATT, CDR2 SNEGSKA (reference sequence). The CDR3 contains 13 residues. In DNA, the CDR3 is TGCAGTTTACTTGGACAGGGCAACTATGGCTACACCTTC. It is translated as CSLLGQGNYGYTF.

This clonotype showed up just a few times. This rearrangement joins TRBV5-6 to TRBJ1-2; no clear D. The CDR3 extends over 20 amino acids. Trimming left V 2 bases short and J 8 bases short, with 34 bases between. Germline V lookup: CDR1 SGHDT, CDR2 YYEEEE. The CDR3 DNA reads as TGTGCCAGCAGCTTTTTCTTTTTTATGGCGGGTCCAAGCAGGCCTCTCGGCTACACCTTC. Residues: CASSFFFFMAGPSRPLGYTF.

The table lists this clonotype with many counts. The genes are TRBV6-5 and TRBJ1-5, with unresolved D. CDR3 length equals 13 residues. The V and J ends lost 4 bases and 7 bases respectively, with 11 bases between them. The germline gives CDR1 MNHEY, CDR2 SVGAGI. This chain's CDR3 is CASSFGREQPQHF. The CDR3 bases are TGTGCCAGCAGTTTCGGACGGGAGCAGCCCCAGCATTTT.

The CDR3 spells CASSEALGIGMNTEAFF. In nucleotides, the CDR3 is TGTGCCAGCAGTGAAGCGCTCGGCATAGGAATGAACACTGAAGCTTTCTTT. The chain recombines TRBV2 with TRBJ1-1; D is unclear. Trimming pared 0 bases from V and 0 bases from J, leaving 14 bases between. Per the germline V gene, CDR1 is SNHLY and CDR2 is FYNNEI. This CDR3 contains 17 residues. Based on the CDR3 plus reference TRBV2 and TRBJ1-1, the full variable domain is EPEVTQTPSHQVTQMGQEVILRCVPISNHLYFYWYRQILGQKVEFLVSFYNNEISEKSEIFDDQFSVERPDGSNFTLKIRSTKLEDSAMYFCASSEALGIGMNTEAFFGQGTRLTVV.

This clonotype was observed at least ten times. The chain recombines TRBV7-2 with TRBJ1-2; D may be TRBD1 (6 bases). V lost 5 bases and J 3 bases, leaving 13 bases between the germline ends. CDR1 is SGHTA, CDR2 FQGNSA, per germline. This CDR3 is 14 amino acids long. In nucleotides, the CDR3 is TGTGCCAGCAGCCCAACAGGGAGAGACTATGGCTACACCTTC. The encoded protein is CASSPTGRDYGYTF.

This clonotype occurred many times. The gene calls are TRBV5-1 and TRBJ1-1, with 7 bases lining up with TRBD1. Unmatched junction bases numbered 13, after V lost 2 bases and J lost 0 bases. The CDR3 contains 18 residues. Germline values: CDR1 SGHRS, CDR2 YFSETQ. This chain's CDR3 is CASSFSRTGTLMNTEAFF. The CDR3 DNA reads as TGCGCCAGCAGCTTTTCCCGGACAGGAACCCTTATGAACACTGAAGCTTTCTTT.

This clonotype came up many times. The chain employs TRBV7-8 and TRBJ2-1; 7 bases are a match to TRBD1. CDR1 and CDR2 (germline): SGHVS, FQNEAQ. The CDR3 is 15 residues long. After removal of 3 bases from V and 5 bases from J, the junction contained 7 bases not matched to a gene. The DNA for the CDR3 is TGTGCCAGCAGCTTGACCGGGACAGATGACAATGAGCAGTTCTTC. Translated, it gives CASSLTGTDDNEQFF. Drawing the rest from reference TRBV7-8 and TRBJ2-1, the complete variable domain is GAGVSQSPRYKVAKRGQDVALRCDPISGHVSLFWYQQALGQGPEFLTYFQNEAQLDKSGLPSDRFFAERPEGSVSTLKIQRTQQEDSAVYLCASSLTGTDDNEQFFGPGTRLTVL.

V and J are TRBV9 and TRBJ2-7; TRBD2 might be the D (5 bases). This CDR3 has 16 residues. Germline V gene lookup returns CDR1 SGDLS and CDR2 YYNGEE. V was cut by 1 base and J by 3 bases, with 17 bases left in between. The CDR3 DNA sequence: TGTGCCAGCAGCGTAAGGTCCGGACGGGGTAACTACGAGCAGTACTTC. Protein: CASSVRSGRGNYEQYF. The variable domain in full, completed from reference TRBV9 and TRBJ2-7, reads DSGVTQTPKHLITATGQRVTLRCSPRSGDLSVYWYQQSLDQGLQFLIQYYNGEERAKGNILERFSAQQFPDLHSELNLSSLELGDSALYFCASSVRSGRGNYEQYFGPGTRLTVT.

In this sample, this clonotype turned up many times. V gene TRBV9 combines with J gene TRBJ1-1; tentatively, D is TRBD1 (5 bases). V was clipped by 4 bases and J by 7 bases, with 17 bases between them. From germline, CDR1 is SGDLS and CDR2 YYNGEE. CDR3 length: 14 amino acids. The CDR3 sequence: CASSPRDEPFEAFF. Here the CDR3 DNA reads TGTGCCAGCAGCCCGAGGGACGAACCATTTGAAGCTTTCTTT.

The V call is TRBV7-3, the J call TRBJ2-3; D not resolved. Trimming shortened V by 3 bases and J by 3 bases, and 10 bases separated the two germline ends. Germline loops: CDR1 SGHTA, CDR2 FQGTGA. The CDR3 runs 14 residues. The CDR3 sequence: CASSFWDLTDTQYF. In DNA, the CDR3 is TGTGCCAGCAGCTTTTGGGATCTTACAGATACGCAGTATTTT.

Only a few counts were recorded for this clonotype. The rearrangement links TRBV5-8 to TRBJ1-5; D gene uncertain. The CDR3 consists of 16 residues. V dropped 2 bases and J dropped 2 bases, with 14 bases sitting between them. CDR1 and CDR2 (germline): SGHTS, YDEGEE. CDR3 loop: CASSFRLTMGNQPQHF. Here the CDR3 DNA reads TGTGCCAGCAGCTTTCGACTTACGATGGGCAATCAGCCCCAGCATTTT.

V usage is TRBV7-2 and J usage is TRBJ2-5; 8 positions match TRBD2. J was trimmed by 1 base and V by 5 bases; bases with no gene match: 3. The CDR3 is 14 residues long. Germline V gives CDR1 SGHTA, CDR2 FQGNSA. Here the CDR3 DNA reads TGTGCCAGCAGCCTCGGGGGGGCCCAAGAGACCCAGTACTTC. Amino acids: CASSLGGAQETQYF.